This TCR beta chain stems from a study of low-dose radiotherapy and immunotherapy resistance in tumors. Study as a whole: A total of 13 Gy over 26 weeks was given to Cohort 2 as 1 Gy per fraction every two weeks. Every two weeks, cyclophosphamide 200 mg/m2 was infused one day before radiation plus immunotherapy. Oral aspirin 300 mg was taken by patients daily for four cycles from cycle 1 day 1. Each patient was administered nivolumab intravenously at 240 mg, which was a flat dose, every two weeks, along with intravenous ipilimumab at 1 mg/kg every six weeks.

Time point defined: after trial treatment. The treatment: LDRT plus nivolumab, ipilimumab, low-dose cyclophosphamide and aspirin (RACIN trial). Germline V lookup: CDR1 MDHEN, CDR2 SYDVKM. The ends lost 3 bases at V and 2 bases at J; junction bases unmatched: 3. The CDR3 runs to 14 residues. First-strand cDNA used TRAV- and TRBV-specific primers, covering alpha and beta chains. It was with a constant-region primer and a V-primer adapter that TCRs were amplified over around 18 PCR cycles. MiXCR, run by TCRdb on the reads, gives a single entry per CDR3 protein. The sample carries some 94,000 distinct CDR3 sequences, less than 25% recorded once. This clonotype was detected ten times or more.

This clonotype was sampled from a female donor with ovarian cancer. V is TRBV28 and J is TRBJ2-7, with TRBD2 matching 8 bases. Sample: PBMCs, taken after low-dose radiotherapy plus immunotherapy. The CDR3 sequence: CASSFPGLAYEQYF. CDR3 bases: TGTGCCAGCAGTTTCCCGGGACTAGCCTACGAGCAGTACTTC.